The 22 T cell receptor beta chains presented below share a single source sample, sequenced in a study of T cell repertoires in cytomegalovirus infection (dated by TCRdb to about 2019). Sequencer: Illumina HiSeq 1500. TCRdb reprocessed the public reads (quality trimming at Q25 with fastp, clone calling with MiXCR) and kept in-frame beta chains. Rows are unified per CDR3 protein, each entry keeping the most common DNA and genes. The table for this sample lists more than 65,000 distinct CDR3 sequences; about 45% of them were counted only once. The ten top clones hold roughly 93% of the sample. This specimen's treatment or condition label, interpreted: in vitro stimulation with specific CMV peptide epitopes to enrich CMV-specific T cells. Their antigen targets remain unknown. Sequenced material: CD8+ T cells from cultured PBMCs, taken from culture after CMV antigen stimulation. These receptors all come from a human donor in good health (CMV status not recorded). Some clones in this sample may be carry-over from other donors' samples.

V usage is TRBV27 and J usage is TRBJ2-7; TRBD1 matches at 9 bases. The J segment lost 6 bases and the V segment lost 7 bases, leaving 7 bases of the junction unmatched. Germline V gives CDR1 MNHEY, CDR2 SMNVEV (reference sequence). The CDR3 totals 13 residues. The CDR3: CASTGQGMGEQYF. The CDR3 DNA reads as TGTGCCAGCACCGGACAGGGGATGGGCGAGCAGTACTTC.

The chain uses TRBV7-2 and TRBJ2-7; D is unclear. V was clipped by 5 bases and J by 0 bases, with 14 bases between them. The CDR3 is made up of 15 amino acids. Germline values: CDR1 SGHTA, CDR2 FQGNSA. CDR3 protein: CASSGDISGSYEQYF. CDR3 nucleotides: TGTGCCAGCAGCGGCGATATATCCGGCTCCTACGAGCAGTACTTC.

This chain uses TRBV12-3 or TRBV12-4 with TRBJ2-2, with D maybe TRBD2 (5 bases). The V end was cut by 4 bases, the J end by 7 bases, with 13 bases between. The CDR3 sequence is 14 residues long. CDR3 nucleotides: TGTGCCAGCAGTTATAGCGTTAGGAACGGGGAGCTGTTTTTT. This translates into CASSYSVRNGELFF.

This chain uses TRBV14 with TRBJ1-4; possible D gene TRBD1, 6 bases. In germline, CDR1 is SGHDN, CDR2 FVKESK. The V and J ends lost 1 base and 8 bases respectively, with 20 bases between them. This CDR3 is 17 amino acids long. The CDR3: CASSQGATGFGYEKLFF. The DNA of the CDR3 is TGTGCCAGCAGCCAAGGTGCCACAGGGTTCGGCTACGAAAAACTGTTTTTT.

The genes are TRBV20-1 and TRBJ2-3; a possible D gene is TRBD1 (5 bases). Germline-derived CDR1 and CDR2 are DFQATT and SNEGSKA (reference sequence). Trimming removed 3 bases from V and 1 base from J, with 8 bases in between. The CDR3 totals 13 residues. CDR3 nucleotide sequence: TGCAGTGCTAGCAGGGCTGGCACAGATACGCAGTATTTT. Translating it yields CSASRAGTDTQYF.

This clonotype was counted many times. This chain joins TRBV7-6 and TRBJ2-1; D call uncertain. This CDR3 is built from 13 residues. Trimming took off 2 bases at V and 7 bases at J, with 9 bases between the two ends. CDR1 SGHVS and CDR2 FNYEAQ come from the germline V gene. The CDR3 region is CASSLSSSNEQFF. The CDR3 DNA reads TGTGCCAGCAGCTTATCTAGTTCAAATGAGCAGTTCTTC.

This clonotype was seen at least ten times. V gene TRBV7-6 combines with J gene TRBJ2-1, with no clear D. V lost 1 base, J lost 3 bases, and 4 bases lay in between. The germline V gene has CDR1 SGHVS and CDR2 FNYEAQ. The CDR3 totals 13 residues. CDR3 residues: CASSLGDYNEQFF. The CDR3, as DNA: TGTGCCAGCAGCTTAGGGGACTACAATGAGCAGTTCTTC.

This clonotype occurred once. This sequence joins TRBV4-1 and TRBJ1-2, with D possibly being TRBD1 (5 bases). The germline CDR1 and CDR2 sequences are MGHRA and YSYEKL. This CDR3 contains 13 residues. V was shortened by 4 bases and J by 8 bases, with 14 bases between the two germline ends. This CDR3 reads CASSLGTTAGYTF. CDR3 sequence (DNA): TGCGCCAGCAGCCTCGGGACTACTGCGGGCTACACCTTC.

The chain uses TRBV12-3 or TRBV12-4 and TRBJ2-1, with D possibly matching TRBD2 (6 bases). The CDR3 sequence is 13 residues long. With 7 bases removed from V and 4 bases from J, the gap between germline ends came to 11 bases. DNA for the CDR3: TGTGCCAGCAAGGCGGGGTCTTACAATGAGCAGTTCTTC. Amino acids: CASKAGSYNEQFF.

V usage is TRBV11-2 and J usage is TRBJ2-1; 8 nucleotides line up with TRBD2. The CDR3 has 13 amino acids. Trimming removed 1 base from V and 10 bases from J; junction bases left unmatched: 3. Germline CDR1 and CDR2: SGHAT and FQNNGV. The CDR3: CASSLVSGKEQFF. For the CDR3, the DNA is TGTGCCAGCAGCTTAGTTAGCGGGAAGGAGCAGTTCTTC.

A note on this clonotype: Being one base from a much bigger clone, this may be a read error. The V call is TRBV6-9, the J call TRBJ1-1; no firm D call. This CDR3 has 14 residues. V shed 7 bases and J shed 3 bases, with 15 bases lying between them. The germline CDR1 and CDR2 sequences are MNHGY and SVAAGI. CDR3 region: CASIYPGGDTEAFF. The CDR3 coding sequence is TGTGCCAGCATTTACCCGGGCGGCGACACTGAAGCTTTCTTT.

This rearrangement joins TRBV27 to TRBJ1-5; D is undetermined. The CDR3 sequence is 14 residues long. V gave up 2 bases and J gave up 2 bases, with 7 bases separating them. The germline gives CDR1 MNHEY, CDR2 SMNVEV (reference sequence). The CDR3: CASSLPGRNQPQHF. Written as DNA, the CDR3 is TGTGCCAGCAGTTTACCGGGCCGCAATCAGCCCCAGCATTTT.

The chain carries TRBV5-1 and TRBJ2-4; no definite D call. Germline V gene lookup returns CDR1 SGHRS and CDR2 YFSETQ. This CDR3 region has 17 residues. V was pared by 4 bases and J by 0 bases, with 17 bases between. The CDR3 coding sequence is TGCGCCAGCAGCCCGCTCCCTAGGGCCTTAGCCAAAAACATTCAGTACTTC. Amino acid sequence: CASSPLPRALAKNIQYF.

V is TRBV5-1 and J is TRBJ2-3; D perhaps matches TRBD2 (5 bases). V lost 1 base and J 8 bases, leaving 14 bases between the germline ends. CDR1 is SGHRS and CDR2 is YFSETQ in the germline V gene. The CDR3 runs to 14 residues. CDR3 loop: CASSLNRREGTQYF. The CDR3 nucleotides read TGCGCCAGCAGCTTGAACCGTCGCGAGGGTACGCAGTATTTT. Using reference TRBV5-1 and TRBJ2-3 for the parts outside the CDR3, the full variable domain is KAGVTQTPRYLIKTRGQQVTLSCSPISGHRSVSWYQQTPGQGLQFLFEYFSETQRNKGNFPGRFSGRQFSNSRSEMNVSTLELGDSALYLCASSLNRREGTQYFGPGTRLTVL.

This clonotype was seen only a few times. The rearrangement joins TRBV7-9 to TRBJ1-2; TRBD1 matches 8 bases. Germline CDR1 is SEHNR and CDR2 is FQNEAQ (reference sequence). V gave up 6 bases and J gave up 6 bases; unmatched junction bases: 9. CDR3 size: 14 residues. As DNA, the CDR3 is TGTGCCAGCAGTTACCAGGGGGCGGTGAATGGCTACACCTTC. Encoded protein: CASSYQGAVNGYTF.

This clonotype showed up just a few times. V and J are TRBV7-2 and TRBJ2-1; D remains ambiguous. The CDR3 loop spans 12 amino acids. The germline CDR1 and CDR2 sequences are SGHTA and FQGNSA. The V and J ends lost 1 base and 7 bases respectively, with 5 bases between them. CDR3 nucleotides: TGTGCCAGCAGCTTAGACGGGAATGAGCAGTTCTTC. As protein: CASSLDGNEQFF.

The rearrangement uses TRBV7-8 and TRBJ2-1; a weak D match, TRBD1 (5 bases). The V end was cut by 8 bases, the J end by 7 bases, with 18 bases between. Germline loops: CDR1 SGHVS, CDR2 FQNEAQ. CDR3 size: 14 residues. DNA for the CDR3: TGTGCCAGCGTCTTTCAGGACACGTCGAATGAGCAGTTCTTC. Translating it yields CASVFQDTSNEQFF.

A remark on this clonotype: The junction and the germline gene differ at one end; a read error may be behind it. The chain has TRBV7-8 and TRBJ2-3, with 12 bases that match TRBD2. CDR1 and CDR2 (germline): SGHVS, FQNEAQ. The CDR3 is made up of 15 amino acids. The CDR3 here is CVSRRTSGATDTQYF. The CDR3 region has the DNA TGTGTCAGCAGACGGACTAGCGGGGCCACAGATACGCAGTATTTT.

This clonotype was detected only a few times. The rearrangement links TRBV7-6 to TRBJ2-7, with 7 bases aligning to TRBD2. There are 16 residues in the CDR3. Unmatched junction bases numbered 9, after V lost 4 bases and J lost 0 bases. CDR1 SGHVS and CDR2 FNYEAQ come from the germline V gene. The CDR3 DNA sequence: TGTGCCAGCAGCTCCCCGGGGGGACTAATCTCCTACGAGCAGTACTTC. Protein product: CASSSPGGLISYEQYF.

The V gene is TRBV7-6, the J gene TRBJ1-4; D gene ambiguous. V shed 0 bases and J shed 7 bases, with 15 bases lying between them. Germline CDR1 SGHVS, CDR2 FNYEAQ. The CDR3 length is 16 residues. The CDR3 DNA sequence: TGTGCCAGCAGCTTAGCGCACGGGAGGACGGGTGAAAAACTGTTTTTT. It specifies CASSLAHGRTGEKLFF.

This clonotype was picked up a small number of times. CDR3 loop: CASSLGLAVHNEQFF. The DNA of the CDR3 is TGTGCCAGCAGCCTTGGACTAGCGGTACACAATGAGCAGTTCTTC. J is TRBJ2-1 and V is TRBV11-2; 10 nucleotides agree with TRBD2. The junction had 6 bases not matched to a gene; V was cut back by 5 bases and J by 5 bases. Germline V gene sequence: CDR1 SGHAT, CDR2 FQNNGV. The CDR3 has 15 amino acids. Filled out from reference TRBV11-2 and TRBJ2-1, the complete variable domain reads EAGVAQSPRYKIIEKRQSVAFWCNPISGHATLYWYQQILGQGPKLLIQFQNNGVVDDSQLPKDRFSAERLKGVDSTLKIQPAKLEDSAVYLCASSLGLAVHNEQFFGPGTRLTVL.

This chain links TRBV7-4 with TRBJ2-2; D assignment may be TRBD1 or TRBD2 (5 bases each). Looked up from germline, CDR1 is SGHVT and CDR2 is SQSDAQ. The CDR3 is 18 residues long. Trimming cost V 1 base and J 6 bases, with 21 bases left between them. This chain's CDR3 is CASSLVVTMEQGPGELFF. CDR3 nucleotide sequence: TGTGCCAGCAGCTTAGTCGTGACAATGGAGCAGGGACCCGGGGAGCTGTTTTTT.